This TCR beta chain was sequenced in a study of T-cell reconstitution after alpha-beta-depleted transplantation in children. Unique molecular identifiers featured in how the TCRbeta library was prepared. One entry per CDR3 protein results from TCRdb running MiXCR on the PCR reads. This sample carries 200,000 to 300,000 distinct CDR3 sequences, about 11% of them seen once, and the ten largest clones take around 3%. Trimming took off 0 bases at V and 4 bases at J, with 7 bases between the two ends. There are 13 residues in the CDR3. CDR1 is SGHTA, CDR2 FQGTGA, per germline. This TCR came from a human donor who donated a stem cell graft to a child with acute lymphoblastic leukemia. The chain couples TRBV7-3 to TRBJ2-7; D call uncertain. The specimen was PBMCs from the stem cell graft donor, collected from the stem cell graft. CDR3: CASSLTLGYEQYF. CDR3 DNA sequence: TGTGCCAGCAGCTTAACCCTAGGTTACGAGCAGTACTTC.